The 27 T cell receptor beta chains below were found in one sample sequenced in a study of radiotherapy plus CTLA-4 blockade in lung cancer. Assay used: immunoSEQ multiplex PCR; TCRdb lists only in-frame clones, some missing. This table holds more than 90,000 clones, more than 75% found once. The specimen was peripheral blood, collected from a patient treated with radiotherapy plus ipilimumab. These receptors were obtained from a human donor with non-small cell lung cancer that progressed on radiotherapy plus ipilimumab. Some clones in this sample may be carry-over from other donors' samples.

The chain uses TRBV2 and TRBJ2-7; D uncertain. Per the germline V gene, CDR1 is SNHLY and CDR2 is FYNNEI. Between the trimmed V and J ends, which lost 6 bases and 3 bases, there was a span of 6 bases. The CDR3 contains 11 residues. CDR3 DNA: TGTGCCAGCAGGTTGTTCTACGAGCAGTACTTC. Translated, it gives CASRLFYEQYF.

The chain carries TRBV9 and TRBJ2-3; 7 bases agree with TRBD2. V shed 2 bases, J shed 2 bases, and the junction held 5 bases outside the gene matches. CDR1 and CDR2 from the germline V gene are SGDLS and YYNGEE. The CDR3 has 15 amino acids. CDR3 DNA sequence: TGTGCCAGCAGCGTTAGGGAGGGCCTCACAGATACGCAGTATTTT. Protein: CASSVREGLTDTQYF.

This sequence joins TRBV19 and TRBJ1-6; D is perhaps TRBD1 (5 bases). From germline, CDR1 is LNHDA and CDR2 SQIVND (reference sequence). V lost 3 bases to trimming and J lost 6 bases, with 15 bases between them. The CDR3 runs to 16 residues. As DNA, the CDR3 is TGTGCCAGTAGTATGAAGGGGCGCGAACTTAATTCACCCCTCCACTTT. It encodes CASSMKGRELNSPLHF.

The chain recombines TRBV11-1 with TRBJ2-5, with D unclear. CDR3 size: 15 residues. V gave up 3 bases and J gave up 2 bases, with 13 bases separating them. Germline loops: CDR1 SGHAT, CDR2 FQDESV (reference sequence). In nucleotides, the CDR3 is TGTGCCAGCAGCTTGCTCGGTGTGCAGCAAGAGACCCAGTACTTC. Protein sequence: CASSLLGVQQETQYF.

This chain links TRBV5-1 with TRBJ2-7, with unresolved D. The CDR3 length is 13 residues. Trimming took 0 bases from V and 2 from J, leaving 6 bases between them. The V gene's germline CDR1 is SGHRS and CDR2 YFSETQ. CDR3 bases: TGCGCCAGCAGCTTGGATAAGCCCTACGAGCAGTACTTC. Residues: CASSLDKPYEQYF.

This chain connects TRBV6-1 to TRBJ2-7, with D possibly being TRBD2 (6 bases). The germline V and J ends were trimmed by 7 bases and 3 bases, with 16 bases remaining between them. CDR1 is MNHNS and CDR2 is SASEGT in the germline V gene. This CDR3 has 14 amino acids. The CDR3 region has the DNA TGTGCCAGCAACCACGCGGGAAAGGACTACGAGCAGTACTTC. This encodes CASNHAGKDYEQYF.

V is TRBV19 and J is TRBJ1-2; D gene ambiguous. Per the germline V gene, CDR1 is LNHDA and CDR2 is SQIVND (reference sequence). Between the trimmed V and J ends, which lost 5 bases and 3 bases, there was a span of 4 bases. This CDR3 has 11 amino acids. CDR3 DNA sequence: TGTGCCAGTAGTTTTTACTATGGCTACACCTTC. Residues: CASSFYYGYTF.

CDR3 nucleotides: TGTGCCAGCACTAGAATGGGACTCTATGGCTACACCTTC. Translating gives CASTRMGLYGYTF. This sequence joins TRBV9 and TRBJ1-2; the D gene is possibly TRBD1 (5 bases). Between the trimmed V and J ends, which lost 6 bases and 4 bases, there was a span of 13 bases. CDR3 length equals 13 residues. CDR1 and CDR2 (germline): SGDLS, YYNGEE.

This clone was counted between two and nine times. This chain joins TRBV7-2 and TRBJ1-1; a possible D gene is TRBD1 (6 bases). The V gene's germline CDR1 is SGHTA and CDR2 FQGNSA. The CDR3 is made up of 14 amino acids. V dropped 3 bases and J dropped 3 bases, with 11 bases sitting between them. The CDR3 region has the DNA TGTGCCAGCAGCTTGATTTCAGGGGACACTGAAGCTTTCTTT. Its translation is CASSLISGDTEAFF.

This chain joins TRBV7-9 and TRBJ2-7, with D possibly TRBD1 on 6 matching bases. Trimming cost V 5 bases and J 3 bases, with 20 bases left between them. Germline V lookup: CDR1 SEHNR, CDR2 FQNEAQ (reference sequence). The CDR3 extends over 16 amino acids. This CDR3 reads CASSPPQGWGLYEQYF. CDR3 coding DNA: TGTGCCAGCAGCCCACCACAGGGATGGGGGCTCTACGAGCAGTACTTC. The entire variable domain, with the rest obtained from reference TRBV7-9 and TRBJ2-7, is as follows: DTGVSQNPRHKITKRGQNVTFRCDPISEHNRLYWYRQTLGQGPEFLTYFQNEAQLEKSRLLSDRFSAERPKGSFSTLEIQRTEQGDSAMYLCASSPPQGWGLYEQYFGPGTRLTVT.

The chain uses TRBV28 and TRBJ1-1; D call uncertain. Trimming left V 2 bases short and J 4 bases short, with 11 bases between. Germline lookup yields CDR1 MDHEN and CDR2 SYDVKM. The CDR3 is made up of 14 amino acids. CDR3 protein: CASSLVRVFTEAFF. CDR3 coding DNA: TGTGCCAGCAGTTTAGTAAGGGTTTTCACTGAAGCTTTCTTT.

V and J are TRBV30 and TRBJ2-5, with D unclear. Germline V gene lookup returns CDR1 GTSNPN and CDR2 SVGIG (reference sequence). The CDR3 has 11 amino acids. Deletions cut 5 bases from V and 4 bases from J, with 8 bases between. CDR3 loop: CAWRVGETQYF. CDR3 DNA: TGTGCCTGGCGGGTTGGAGAGACCCAGTACTTC. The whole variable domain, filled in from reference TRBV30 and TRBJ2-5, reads SQTIHQWPATLVQPVGSPLSLECTVEGTSNPNLYWYRQAAGRGLQLLFYSVGIGQISSEVPQNLSASRPQDRQFILSSKKLLLSDSGFYLCAWRVGETQYFGPGTRLLVL.

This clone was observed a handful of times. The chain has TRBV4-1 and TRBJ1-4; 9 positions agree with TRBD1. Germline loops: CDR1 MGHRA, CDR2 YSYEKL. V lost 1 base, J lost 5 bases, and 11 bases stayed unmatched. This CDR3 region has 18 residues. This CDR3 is CASSQVWQSGTGNEKLFF. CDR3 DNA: TGCGCCAGCAGCCAAGTTTGGCAATCCGGGACAGGGAATGAAAAACTGTTTTTT.

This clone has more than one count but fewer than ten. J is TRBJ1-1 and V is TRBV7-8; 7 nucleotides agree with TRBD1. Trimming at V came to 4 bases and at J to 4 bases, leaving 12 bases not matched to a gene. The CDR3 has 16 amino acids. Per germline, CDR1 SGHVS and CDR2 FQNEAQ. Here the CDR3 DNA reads TGTGCCAGCAGCTCCGAACTGACAGGGTGGGGCACTGAAGCTTTCTTT. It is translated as CASSSELTGWGTEAFF.

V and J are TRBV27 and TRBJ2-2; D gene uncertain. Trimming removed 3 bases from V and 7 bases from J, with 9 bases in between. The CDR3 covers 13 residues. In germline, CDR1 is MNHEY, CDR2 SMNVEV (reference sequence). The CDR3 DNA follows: TGTGCCAGCAGTTTTTTTGGGTTCGGGGAGCTGTTTTTT. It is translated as CASSFFGFGELFF.

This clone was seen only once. The CDR3 sequence: CASSLVSEQYF. The CDR3 DNA reads as TGTGCCAGCAGCTTAGTTAGCGAGCAGTACTTC. The V gene is TRBV11-2, the J gene TRBJ2-7; D gene uncertain. Germline values: CDR1 SGHAT, CDR2 FQNNGV. V shed 1 base and J shed 6 bases, with 4 bases lying between them. The CDR3 has 11 amino acids.

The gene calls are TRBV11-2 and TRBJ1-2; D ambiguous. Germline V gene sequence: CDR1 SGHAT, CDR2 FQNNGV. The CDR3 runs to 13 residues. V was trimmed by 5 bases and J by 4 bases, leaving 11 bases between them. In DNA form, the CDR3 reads TGTGCCAGCAGCCCCCCACGGGGCTATGGCTACACCTTC. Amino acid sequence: CASSPPRGYGYTF.

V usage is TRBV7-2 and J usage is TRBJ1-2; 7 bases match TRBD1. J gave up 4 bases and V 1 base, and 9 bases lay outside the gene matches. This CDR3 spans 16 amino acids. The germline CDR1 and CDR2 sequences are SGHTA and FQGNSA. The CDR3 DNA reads TGTGCCAGCAGCTTAGATAGGTGGGGACAGAGCTATGGCTACACCTTC. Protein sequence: CASSLDRWGQSYGYTF.

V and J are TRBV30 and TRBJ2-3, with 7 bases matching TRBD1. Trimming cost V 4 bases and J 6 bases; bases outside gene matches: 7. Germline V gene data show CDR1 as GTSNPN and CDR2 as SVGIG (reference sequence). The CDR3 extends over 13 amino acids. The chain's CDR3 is CAWTVTGPDTQYF. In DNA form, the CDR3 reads TGTGCCTGGACGGTGACAGGGCCGGATACGCAGTATTTT.

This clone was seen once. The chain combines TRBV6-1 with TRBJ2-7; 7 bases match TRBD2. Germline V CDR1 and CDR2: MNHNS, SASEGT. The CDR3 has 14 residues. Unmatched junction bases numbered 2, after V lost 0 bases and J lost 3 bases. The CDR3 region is CASSEARTSYEQYF. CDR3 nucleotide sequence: TGTGCCAGCAGTGAAGCGCGGACTAGCTACGAGCAGTACTTC.

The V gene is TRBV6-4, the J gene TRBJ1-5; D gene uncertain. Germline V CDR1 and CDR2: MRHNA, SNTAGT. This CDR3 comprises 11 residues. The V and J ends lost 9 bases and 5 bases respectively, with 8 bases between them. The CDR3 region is CARPIHQPQHF. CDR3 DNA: TGTGCCAGACCGATACATCAGCCCCAGCATTTT.

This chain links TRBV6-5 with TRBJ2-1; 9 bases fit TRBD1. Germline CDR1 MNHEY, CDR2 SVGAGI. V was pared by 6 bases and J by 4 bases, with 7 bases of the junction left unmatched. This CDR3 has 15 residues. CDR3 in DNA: TGTGCCAGCAGACTCTCACAGGGGGCGTACAATGAGCAGTTCTTC. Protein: CASRLSQGAYNEQFF.

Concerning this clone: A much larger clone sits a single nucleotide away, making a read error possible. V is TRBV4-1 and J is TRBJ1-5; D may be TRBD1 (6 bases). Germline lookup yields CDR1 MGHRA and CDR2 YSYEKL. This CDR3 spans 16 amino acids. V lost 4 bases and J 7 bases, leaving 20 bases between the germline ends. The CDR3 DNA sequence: TGCGCCAGCAGCCGACTAACGGGGGGGCGGGGGCAGCCCCAGCATTTT. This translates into CASSRLTGGRGQPQHF.

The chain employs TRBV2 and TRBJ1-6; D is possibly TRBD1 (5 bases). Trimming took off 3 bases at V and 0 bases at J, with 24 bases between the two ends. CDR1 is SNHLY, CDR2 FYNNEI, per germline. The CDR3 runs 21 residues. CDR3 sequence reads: CASSDGNTGYSGGSYNSPLHF. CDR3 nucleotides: TGTGCCAGCAGTGATGGAAATACGGGGTACTCGGGGGGCTCCTATAATTCACCCCTCCACTTT.

CDR3: CATSRALGGGLGETQYF. As DNA, the CDR3 is TGTGCCACCAGCAGAGCATTAGGCGGGGGTTTAGGGGAGACCCAGTACTTC. The rearrangement joins TRBV15 to TRBJ2-5; 7 bases are shared with TRBD2. This CDR3 contains 17 residues. The germline V gene has CDR1 LNHNV and CDR2 YYDKDF (reference sequence). The V and J ends lost 1 base and 5 bases, in that order; junction bases with no gene match: 13. The full variable domain, completed using reference TRBV15 and TRBJ2-5, is DAMVIQNPRYQVTQFGKPVTLSCSQTLNHNVMYWYQQKSSQAPKLLFHYYDKDFNNEADTPDNFQSRRPNTSFCFLDIRSPGLGDTAMYLCATSRALGGGLGETQYFGPGTRLLVL.

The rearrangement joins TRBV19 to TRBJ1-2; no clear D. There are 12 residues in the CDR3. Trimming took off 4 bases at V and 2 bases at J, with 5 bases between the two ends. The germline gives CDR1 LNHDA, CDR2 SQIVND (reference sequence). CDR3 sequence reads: CASSTPNYGYTF. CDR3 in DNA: TGTGCCAGTAGTACACCCAACTATGGCTACACCTTC.

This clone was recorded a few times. CDR3 loop: CASSVRPLEDKLFF. The CDR3 bases are TGTGCCAGCAGCGTGCGCCCCCTGGAAGACAAACTGTTTTTT. The chain uses TRBV9 and TRBJ1-4; no definite D call. The CDR3 consists of 14 residues. Germline CDR1 is SGDLS and CDR2 is YYNGEE. V dropped 2 bases and J dropped 11 bases, with 16 bases sitting between them. The whole variable domain, filled in from reference TRBV9 and TRBJ1-4, reads DSGVTQTPKHLITATGQRVTLRCSPRSGDLSVYWYQQSLDQGLQFLIQYYNGEERAKGNILERFSAQQFPDLHSELNLSSLELGDSALYFCASSVRPLEDKLFFGSGTQLSVL.